The clone carrying this TCR beta chain was counted between two and nine times. What it recognizes is unknown. The V and J ends lost 6 bases and 7 bases, in that order; junction bases with no gene match: 10. Germline-derived CDR1 and CDR2 are MDHEN and SYDVKM. The CDR3 has 15 amino acids. This entry belongs to a study of CD8 T cells in ankylosing spondylitis. Study findings and constraints: The study identified a TCR beta motif of fewer than 10 highly homologous variants that appeared characteristic of ankylosing spondylitis blood.

TCRdb re-analysed the 5' RACE reads in MiXCR, keeping a single row per CDR3 protein. Among around 280,000 distinct CDR3 sequences listed, 20% were seen once. Sample: blood, either unsorted or a sorted T cell fraction (not recorded which). The V call is TRBV28, the J call TRBJ2-1, with 9 bases fitting TRBD1. The receptor was derived from a male donor with ankylosing spondylitis or in good health (not recorded which). CDR3 DNA: TGTGCCAGCAGAATGCCGGGACAGGGACGAAATGAGCAGTTCTTC. This encodes CASRMPGQGRNEQFF. Using reference TRBV28 and TRBJ2-1 for the parts outside the CDR3, the full variable domain is DVKVTQSSRYLVKRTGEKVFLECVQDMDHENMFWYRQDPGLGLRLIYFSYDVKMKEKGDIPEGYSVSREKKERFSLILESASTNQTSMYLCASRMPGQGRNEQFFGPGTRLTVL.